This T cell receptor (beta chain) was identified during a study of blood T cell repertoires in COVID-19. At the level of the study: The analysed material was cDNA or gDNA that came from T cells, B-cell-depleted T cells, or PBMCs.

Original processing methods: Counts of nucleated cells, estimated from reference gene primer amplification, were obtained. Only in-frame clones appear in the TCRdb table, and some are missing; sequencing was by immunoSEQ multiplex PCR. The V and J calls and the clone size are those of that table, but D and trimming were determined from the DNA. The sample consists of fewer than 200,000 clones, approximately 85% of them appearing once. V was cut by 2 bases and J by 1 base, with 8 bases left in between. There are 14 residues in the CDR3. Germline CDR1 KGHSH, CDR2 LQKENI. Sequencing used peripheral blood. The chain has TRBV18 and TRBJ1-1, with D possibly TRBD1 on 6 matching bases. The origin of this receptor is a man in his sixties who had recovered from COVID-19. Written as DNA, the CDR3 is TGTGCCAGCTCACCAAACAGGGCGAACACTGAAGCTTTCTTT. It specifies CASSPNRANTEAFF.